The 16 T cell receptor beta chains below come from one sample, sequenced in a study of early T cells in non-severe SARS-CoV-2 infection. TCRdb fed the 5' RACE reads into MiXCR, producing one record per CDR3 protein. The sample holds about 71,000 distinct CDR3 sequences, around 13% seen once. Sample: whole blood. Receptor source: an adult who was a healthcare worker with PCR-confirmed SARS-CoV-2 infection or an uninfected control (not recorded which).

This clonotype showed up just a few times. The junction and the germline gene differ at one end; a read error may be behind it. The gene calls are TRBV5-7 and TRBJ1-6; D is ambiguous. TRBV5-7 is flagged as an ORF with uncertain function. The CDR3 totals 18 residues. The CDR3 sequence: CTSSSYPGRVDYNSPLHF. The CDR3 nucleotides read TGTACCAGCAGCTCCTACCCCGGGAGGGTTGACTATAATTCACCCCTCCACTTT.

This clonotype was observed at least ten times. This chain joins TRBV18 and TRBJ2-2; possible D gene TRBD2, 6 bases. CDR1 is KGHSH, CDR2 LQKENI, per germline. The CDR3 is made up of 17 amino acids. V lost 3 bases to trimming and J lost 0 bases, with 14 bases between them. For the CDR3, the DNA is TGTGCCAGCTCACCGTCGTTGGAGGGACCGAACACCGGGGAGCTGTTTTTT. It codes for CASSPSLEGPNTGELFF.

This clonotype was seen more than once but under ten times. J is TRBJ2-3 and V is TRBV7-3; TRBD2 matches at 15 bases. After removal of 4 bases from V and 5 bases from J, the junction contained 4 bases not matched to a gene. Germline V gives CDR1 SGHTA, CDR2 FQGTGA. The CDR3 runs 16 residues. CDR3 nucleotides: TGTGCCAGCAGCTCGGGACTAGCGGGGGGCGTAGATACGCAGTATTTT. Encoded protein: CASSSGLAGGVDTQYF.

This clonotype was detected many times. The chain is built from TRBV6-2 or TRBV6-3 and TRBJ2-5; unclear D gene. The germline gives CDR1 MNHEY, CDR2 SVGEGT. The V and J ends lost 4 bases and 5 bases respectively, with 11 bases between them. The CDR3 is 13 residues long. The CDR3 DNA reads TGTGCCAGCAGTTCGGACCTCCCGGAGACCCAGTACTTC. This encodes CASSSDLPETQYF.

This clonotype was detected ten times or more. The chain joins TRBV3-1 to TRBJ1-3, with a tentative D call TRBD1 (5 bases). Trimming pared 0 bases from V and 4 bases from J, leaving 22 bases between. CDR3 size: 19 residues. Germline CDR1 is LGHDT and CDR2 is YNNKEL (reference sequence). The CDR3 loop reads CASSQEVRQTFLLGNTIYF. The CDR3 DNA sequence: TGTGCCAGCAGCCAAGAGGTTCGACAGACCTTTTTACTCGGAAACACCATATATTTT.

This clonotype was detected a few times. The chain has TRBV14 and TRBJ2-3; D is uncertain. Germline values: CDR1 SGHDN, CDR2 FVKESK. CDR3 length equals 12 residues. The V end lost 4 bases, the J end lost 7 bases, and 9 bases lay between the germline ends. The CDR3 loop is CASSPGYNTQYF. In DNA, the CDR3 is TGTGCCAGCAGCCCAGGCTACAATACGCAGTATTTT. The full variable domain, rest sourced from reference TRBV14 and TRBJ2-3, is EAGVTQFPSHSVIEKGQTVTLRCDPISGHDNLYWYRRVMGKEIKFLLHFVKESKQDESGMPNNRFLAERTGGTYSTLKVQPAELEDSGVYFCASSPGYNTQYFGPGTRLTVL.

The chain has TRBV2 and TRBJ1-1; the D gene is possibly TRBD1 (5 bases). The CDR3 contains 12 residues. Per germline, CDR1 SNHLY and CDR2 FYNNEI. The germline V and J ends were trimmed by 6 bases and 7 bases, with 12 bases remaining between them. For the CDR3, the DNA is TGTGCCAGCAGGTTACAGGTGTTTGAAGCTTTCTTT. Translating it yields CASRLQVFEAFF.

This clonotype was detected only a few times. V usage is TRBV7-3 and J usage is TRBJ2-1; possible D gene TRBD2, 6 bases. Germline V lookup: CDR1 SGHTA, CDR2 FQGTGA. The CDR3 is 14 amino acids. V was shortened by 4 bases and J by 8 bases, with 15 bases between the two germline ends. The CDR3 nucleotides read TGTGCCAGCAGCTCGGGGGTCCCAGGAGATGAGCAGTTCTTC. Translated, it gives CASSSGVPGDEQFF. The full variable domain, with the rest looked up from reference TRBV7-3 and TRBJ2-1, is GAGVSQTPSNKVTEKGKYVELRCDPISGHTALYWYRQSLGQGPEFLIYFQGTGAADDSGLPNDRFFAVRPEGSVSTLKIQRTERGDSAVYLCASSSGVPGDEQFFGPGTRLTVL.

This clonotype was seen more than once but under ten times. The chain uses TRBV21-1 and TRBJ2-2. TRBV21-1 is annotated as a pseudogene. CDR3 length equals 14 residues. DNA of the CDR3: TGTGCCAGCAGCCATCCTTCGGGCACCGGGGAGCTGTTTTTT. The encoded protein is CASSHPSGTGELFF.

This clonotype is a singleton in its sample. CDR3 residues: CSVSGVGTGELFF. In DNA form, the CDR3 reads TGCAGCGTTTCGGGGGTCGGGACCGGGGAGCTGTTTTTT. This chain links TRBV20-1 with TRBJ2-2, with D possibly TRBD2 on 6 matching bases. The germline CDR1 and CDR2 sequences are DFQATT and SNEGSKA (reference sequence). The CDR3 runs to 13 residues.

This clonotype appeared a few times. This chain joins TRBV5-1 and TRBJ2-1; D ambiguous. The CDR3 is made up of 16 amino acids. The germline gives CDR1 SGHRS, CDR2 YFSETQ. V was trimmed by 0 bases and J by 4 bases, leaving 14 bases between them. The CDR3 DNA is TGCGCCAGCAGCTTGGTTTCTGGGCACGATTACAATGAGCAGTTCTTC. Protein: CASSLVSGHDYNEQFF.

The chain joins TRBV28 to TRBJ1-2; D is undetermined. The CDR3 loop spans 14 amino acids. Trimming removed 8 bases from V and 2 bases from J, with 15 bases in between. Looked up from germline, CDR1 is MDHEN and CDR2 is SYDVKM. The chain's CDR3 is CASGGSRRNYGYTF. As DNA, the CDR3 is TGTGCCAGCGGCGGCTCCAGGCGGAACTATGGCTACACCTTC.

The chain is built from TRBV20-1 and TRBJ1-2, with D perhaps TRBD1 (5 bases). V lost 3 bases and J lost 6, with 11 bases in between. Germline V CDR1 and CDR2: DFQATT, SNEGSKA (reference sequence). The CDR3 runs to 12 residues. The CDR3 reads CSASRTSNGYTF. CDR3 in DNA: TGCAGTGCTAGCAGGACATCTAATGGCTACACCTTC.

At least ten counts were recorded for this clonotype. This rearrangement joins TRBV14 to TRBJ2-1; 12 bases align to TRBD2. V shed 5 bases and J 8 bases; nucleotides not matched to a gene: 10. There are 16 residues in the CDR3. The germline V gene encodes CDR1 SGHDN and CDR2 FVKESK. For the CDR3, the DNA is TGTGCCAGCAGCGAAACACTAGCGGGGGGATTCCATGAGCAGTTCTTC. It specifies CASSETLAGGFHEQFF.

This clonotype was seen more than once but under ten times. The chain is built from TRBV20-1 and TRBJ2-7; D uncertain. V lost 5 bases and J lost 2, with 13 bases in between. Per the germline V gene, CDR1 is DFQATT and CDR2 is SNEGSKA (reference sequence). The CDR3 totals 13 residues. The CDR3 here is CSAPDRATYEQYF. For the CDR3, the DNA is TGCAGTGCTCCGGACCGCGCCACCTACGAGCAGTACTTC.

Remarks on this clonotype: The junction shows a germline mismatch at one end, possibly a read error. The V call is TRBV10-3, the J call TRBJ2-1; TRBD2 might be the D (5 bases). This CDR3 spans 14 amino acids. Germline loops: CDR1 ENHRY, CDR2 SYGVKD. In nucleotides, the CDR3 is TGTGCCATCAGTGATAGCGCCGATCTCAATAAGCAGTTCTTC. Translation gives CAISDSADLNKQFF.